The clone carrying this TCR beta chain occurred a few times. Antigen unknown. This sample is drawn from a study of identical twins. Template switching, a step in the protocol, added a universal primer site, and cDNA carried unique molecular identifiers. Via MiXCR, TCRdb re-called the 5' RACE reads, giving one row per CDR3 protein. The sample holds a few hundred thousand distinct CDR3 sequences, 8% to 9.5% seen once. The study's findings and limits: Weaker excess twin sharing was observed in beta out-of-frame sequences.

CDR1 MNHEY and CDR2 SMNVEV come from the germline V gene (reference sequence). The CDR3 is 15 residues long. Trimming took 6 bases from V and 2 from J, leaving 13 bases between them. These data also featured in a second study, about yellow fever vaccine responses in identical twins.

Material for sequencing was CD8+ T cells sorted from blood. This TCR came from a woman between 18 and 30 years old in good health. The chain has TRBV27 and TRBJ2-2, with D hard to call. As DNA, the CDR3 is TGTGCCAGCAGCGCCGAAGCCCTTAACACCGGGGAGCTGTTTTTT. Protein product: CASSAEALNTGELFF.